What follows is one TCR beta chain and its context. The clone's antigen remains unknown. No base qualities exist here, and no much larger clone lies one base off it. These data come from a study of cytotoxic CD8 clonotypes in ibrutinib-treated CLL (dated by TCRdb to 2020 to 2023). General notes on the study: The cohort was composed of some ten relapsed/refractory and about 15 treatment-naive patients; IGHV unmutated status was identified in under 18 patients. Longitudinal samples were obtainable from about 30% of the roughly 90 participants in the trial. An average of around 250,000 productive templates and roughly 94,000 productive rearrangements was obtained per sample. Patients were still on ibrutinib when every remission and progressive disease sample was collected. Cryopreserved peripheral blood mononuclear cells were obtained prior to treatment, at the time of response, and at either disease progression or sustained remission. Samples at response were collected after a median of 12 months of treatment, with a range of roughly 6 to 40 months. Responses were partial in around 24 patients and complete in 2; after median approximately 67 months follow-up, about 14 stayed in remission and 12 progressed.

This specimen's time point label, interpreted: approximately 25 months on ibrutinib. For TCR beta library preparation, 1.5 to 2 micrograms of genomic DNA was extracted from cryopreserved PBMCs. Longitudinal blood samples from CLL patients on ibrutinib monotherapy underwent high-throughput TCR beta sequencing. Patients were enrolled in a phase 2 open-label single-center ibrutinib monotherapy trial. On the study overall, not on this receptor specifically: Public clonotypes were rare and either shrank or stayed stable during treatment, and the rise in clonality at ibrutinib response reflected expansion of private clonotypes. Baseline clonality exceeded that of age-matched healthy donors and correlated strongly with circulating CD8+ T-cell counts. Sampling times were not matched between sustained-remission and progressing patients, and lymph node repertoires were not studied. Clonality increased at ibrutinib response, stayed stable in sustained remission, and fell back toward baseline at progression.

Inclusive of the bounding cysteine and phenylalanine, the CDR3 is 16 residues long. CDR3 DNA only is kept here, 48 bases in frame from base 1. As encoded in the germline V gene, CDR1 is SGHDT while CDR2 is YYEEEE. Trimming removed 3 bases from V and 0 bases from J, leaving 15 bases between the germline ends. The goal of deep resolution MiSeq sequencing was a depth between 1 in 1 million and 1 in 200,000 T cells, and coverage averaged 10x per clonotype. The immunoSEQ hsTCRB Kit was used to generate TCR beta libraries. As for the original processing: ImmunoSEQ Data Assistant and ImmunoSEQ Analyzer were used for data analysis, and V, D and J genes were assigned according to IMGT definitions. Clonality was computed as one minus normalized Shannon entropy of productive rearrangement frequencies, ranging from 0 to 1. Public clonotype analysis was restricted to overrepresented clonotypes comprising at least 0.05% of each patient's repertoire. Some 13 age-matched healthy donor repertoires from immuneACCESS were used as controls for clonality. The source is immuneACCESS, and TCRdb retained only in-frame sequences with V and J called. Part of the clones is not carried over; for the studies checked, unresolved V genes explain less than half of this, and the remainder is unexplained. The V and J calls and clone size come from that table; D and trimming were worked out from the DNA. The sample yields fewer than 200,000 clones; 84% were counted once. About 5% of the sample goes to the ten largest clones.

The TCR sequence derives from a human donor with chronic lymphocytic leukemia. The chain is assembled from TRBV5-6 and TRBJ1-1; the D region possibly corresponds to TRBD1 (5 bases align). This specimen consisted of PBMCs, obtained after 24 months of ibrutinib treatment. The nucleotide sequence is given as TGTGCCAGCAGCTATATAGGGAGGGGCATGAACACTGAAGCTTTCTTT. It translates to CASSYIGRGMNTEAFF.